Listed below are T cell receptor beta chains from one sample, sequenced in a study of blood T cell repertoires in COVID-19. Profiling relied on immunoSEQ multiplex PCR, and the TCRdb table lists in-frame clones only, not all of them. The repertoire consists of about 270,000 clones, with around 85% occurring once and the leading ten covering about an eighth. The sequencing sample was made of peripheral blood. These receptor sequences come from a woman aged 25 to 39 with COVID-19, enrolled during active disease. Each CDR3 is given with its conserved first and last residue. D genes are given only for firm matches. Rows may omit the clone size; those that give it use once, few, many or a size class.

CDR3aa	CDR3nt	d_gene	v_gene	j_gene	abundance
CASSANTGDTEAFF	TGTGCCAGCTCAGCTAATACAGGGGACACTGAAGCTTTCTTT	TRBD1	TRBV18	TRBJ1-1	-
CASSPQTGSQETQYF	TGTGCCAGCTCACCCCAGACAGGGTCCCAAGAGACCCAGTACTTC	TRBD1	TRBV18	TRBJ2-5	few
CASSPQRGASYEQYF	TGTGCCAGCAGTCCCCAGCGGGGGGCCTCCTACGAGCAGTACTTC	TRBD2	TRBV2	TRBJ2-7	-
CASRRAGGPKETQYF	TGTGCCAGCAGACGAGCGGGGGGGCCCAAAGAGACCCAGTACTTC	TRBD2	TRBV13	TRBJ2-5	-
CASRDYGVSKAFF	TGTGCCAGCAGAGACTACGGGGTTTCGAAAGCTTTCTTT	-	TRBV3-1/TRBV3-2	TRBJ1-1	-
CASSKGVNARTGDYEQYF	TGTGCCAGCAGTAAGGGAGTGAACGCTAGGACTGGCGACTACGAGCAGTACTTC	-	TRBV27	TRBJ2-7	-
CASKPVATNEKLFF	TGTGCCAGCAAGCCTGTAGCAACTAATGAAAAACTGTTTTTT	-	TRBV5-8	TRBJ1-4	-
CASSIWGRSNTEAFF	TGTGCCAGTAGTATCTGGGGGCGTTCGAACACTGAAGCTTTCTTT	-	TRBV19	TRBJ1-1	once
CASTPGHVNTEAFF	TGTGCCAGTACCCCGGGACATGTGAACACTGAAGCTTTCTTT	-	TRBV19	TRBJ1-1	-
CASSQDNGAYEQYF	TGTGCCAGCAGCCAAGATAACGGGGCCTACGAGCAGTACTTC	-	TRBV4-2	TRBJ2-7	-
CASSSAVGGTGELFF	TGTGCCAGCAGCTCCGCGGTGGGAGGCACCGGGGAGCTGTTTTTT	-	TRBV7-6	TRBJ2-2	-
CASSLSKGGLWETQYF	TGTGCCAGCAGTTTATCGAAGGGGGGGCTCTGGGAGACCCAGTACTTC	-	TRBV27	TRBJ2-5	-
CASSSGTANYNEQFF	TGCGCCAGCAGCTCGGGGACAGCGAATTACAATGAGCAGTTCTTC	TRBD1	TRBV5-1	TRBJ2-1	-
CASSEWGGSSYEQYF	TGTGCCAGCAGTGAGTGGGGTGGGAGCTCCTACGAGCAGTACTTC	-	TRBV6-1	TRBJ2-7	-
CASRTWDEKLFF	TGTGCCAGCCGGACATGGGATGAAAAACTGTTTTTT	-	TRBV2	TRBJ1-4	-
CASGQEALTDTQYF	TGTGCCAGCGGCCAAGAGGCCCTCACAGATACGCAGTATTTT	-	TRBV28	TRBJ2-3	-
CASRTGDGYTF	TGTGCCAGCCGTACAGGGGATGGCTACACCTTC	TRBD1	TRBV6-6	TRBJ1-2	-